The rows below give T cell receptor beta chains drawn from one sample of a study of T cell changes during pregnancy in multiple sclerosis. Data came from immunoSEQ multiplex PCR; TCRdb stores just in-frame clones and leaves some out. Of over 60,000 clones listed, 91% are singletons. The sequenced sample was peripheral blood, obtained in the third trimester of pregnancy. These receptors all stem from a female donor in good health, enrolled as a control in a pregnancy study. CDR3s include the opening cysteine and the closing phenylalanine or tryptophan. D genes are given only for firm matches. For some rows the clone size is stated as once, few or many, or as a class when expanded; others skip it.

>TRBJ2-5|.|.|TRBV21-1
TGTGCCAGCAGCTCTAGCGGGGGGGCTCCAGAGACCCAGTACTTC
CASSSSGGAPETQYF
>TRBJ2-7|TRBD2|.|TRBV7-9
TGTGCCAGCAGCTTACCGGGACTAGCGGCCACCTACGAGCAGTACTTC
CASSLPGLAATYEQYF
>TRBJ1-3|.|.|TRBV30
TGTGCCTGGATGGGACAAGTATCTGGAAACACCATATATTTT
CAWMGQVSGNTIYF
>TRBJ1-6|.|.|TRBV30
TGTGCCTGGAGTGTCGTAGCGACTCAAAATCCCCTCCACTTT
CAWSVVATQNPLHF
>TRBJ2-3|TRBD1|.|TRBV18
TGTGCCAGCTCACTCTCCGGGACAGGGGATCAAGGGCCCACAGATACGCAGTATTTT
CASSLSGTGDQGPTDTQYF
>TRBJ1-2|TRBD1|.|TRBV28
TGTGCCAGCAGACCAGGGGGCTTAGGCTACACCTTC
CASRPGGLGYTF
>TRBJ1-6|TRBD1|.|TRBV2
TGTGCCAGCAGTGGGACAGGGACTCAAAGCTCCTATAATTCACCCCTCCACTTT
CASSGTGTQSSYNSPLHF
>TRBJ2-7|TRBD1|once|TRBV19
TGTGCCAGTAGTGATTACTTTCCGGGACAGGCTTTTTACGAGCAGTACTTC
CASSDYFPGQAFYEQYF
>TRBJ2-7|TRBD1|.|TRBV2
TGTGCCAGCACCAGACAGGGCTTAATTGGGTTCGGTCTGGACGAGCAGTACTTC
CASTRQGLIGFGLDEQYF
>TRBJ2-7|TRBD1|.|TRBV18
TGTGCCAGCTCATCGACCGGGACAGGAATACACGAGCAGTACTTC
CASSSTGTGIHEQYF
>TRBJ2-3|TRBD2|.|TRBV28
TGTGCCAGCACCCTAGGGACTAGCGGCACAGATACGCAGTATTTT
CASTLGTSGTDTQYF
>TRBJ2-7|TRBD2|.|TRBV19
TGTGCCAGTAGTGCCCAGACGGGACTAGCTGACGAGCAGTACTTC
CASSAQTGLADEQYF
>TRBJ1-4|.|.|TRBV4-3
TGCGCCAGCAGCCAAGACCCGGGAAGGCCGATTAATGAAAAACTGTTTTTT
CASSQDPGRPINEKLFF
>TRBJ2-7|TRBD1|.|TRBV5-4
TGTGCCAGCAGCCTACCAGGGGGTGTTTATTACGAGCAGTACTTC
CASSLPGGVYYEQYF
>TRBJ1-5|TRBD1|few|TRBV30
TGTGCCTGGGGACAGGGGTTAAATCAGCCCCAGCATTTT
CAWGQGLNQPQHF
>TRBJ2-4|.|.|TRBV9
TGTGCCAGCAGCGCCGTCACAGAGAACGACATTCAGTACTTC
CASSAVTENDIQYF
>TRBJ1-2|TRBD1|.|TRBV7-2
TGTGCCAGCAGCAAACGTACAGGGGGCCTTGGCTACACCTTC
CASSKRTGGLGYTF
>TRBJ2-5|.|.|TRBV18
TGTGCCAGCTCCCCGGGGGTACAGCCGGAGACCCAGTACTTC
CASSPGVQPETQYF
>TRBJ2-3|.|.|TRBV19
TGTGCCAGTAGTATAGCAGGGCCGCCAGATACGCAGTATTTT
CASSIAGPPDTQYF
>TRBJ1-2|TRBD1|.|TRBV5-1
TGCGCCAGCAGCAGGACGGGACAGGGAGACTATGGCTACACCTTC
CASSRTGQGDYGYTF
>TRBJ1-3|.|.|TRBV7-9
TGTGCCAGCAGCCCCGGGGACACCATATATTTT
CASSPGDTIYF
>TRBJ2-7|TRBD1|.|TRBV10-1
TGCGCCAGCAGTGAGTCAGGGACAGTTCCCTACGAGCAGTACTTC
CASSESGTVPYEQYF
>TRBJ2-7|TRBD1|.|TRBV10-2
TGCGCCAGCAGTAGCCGGGACAGGGGGCGCTCCCACGAGCAGTACTTC
CASSSRDRGRSHEQYF
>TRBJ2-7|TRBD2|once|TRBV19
TGTGCCAGTAGCTGGGGAGCTAGCGGGTCCTACGAGCAGTACTTC
CASSWGASGSYEQYF
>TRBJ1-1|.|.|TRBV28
TGTGCCAGCACCGTAGATCAGGGGACGGCTTTCTTT
CASTVDQGTAFF
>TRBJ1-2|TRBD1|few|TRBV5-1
TGCGCCAGCAGCACACGACAGGGGGACGGCTACACCTTC
CASSTRQGDGYTF
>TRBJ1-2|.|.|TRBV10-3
TGTGCCATCAGTGAGTCGACAGCGACTGGCTACACCTTC
CAISESTATGYTF
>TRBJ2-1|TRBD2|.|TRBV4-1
TGCGCCAGCAGCCAAAGGACTAGCGGGGGCCAAAGCTCCTACAATGAGCAGTTCTTC
CASSQRTSGGQSSYNEQFF
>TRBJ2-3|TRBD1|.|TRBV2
TGTGCCAGCAGTTATCAACAGGGGACAGATACGCAGTATTTT
CASSYQQGTDTQYF
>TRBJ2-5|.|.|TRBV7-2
TGTGCCAGCAGGGAGGGCGGAGGACAAGAGACCCAGTACTTC
CASREGGGQETQYF
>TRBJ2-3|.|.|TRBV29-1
TGCAGCGTTGTGCCAGAAAGCACAGATACGCAGTATTTT
CSVVPESTDTQYF
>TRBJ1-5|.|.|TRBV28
TGTGCCAGCAGTTTGCAGGGGCAGCCCCAGCATTTT
CASSLQGQPQHF
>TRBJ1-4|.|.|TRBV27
TGTGCCAGCAGTTTACGACCAGGGCTAACTAATGAAAAACTGTTTTTT
CASSLRPGLTNEKLFF
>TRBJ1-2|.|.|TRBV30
TGTGCCTGGAGTAGGGGTGCTAACTATGGCTACACCTTC
CAWSRGANYGYTF
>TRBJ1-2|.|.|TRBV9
TGTGCCAGCAGCGTAGACGGACTCGCGAATGGCTACACCTTC
CASSVDGLANGYTF
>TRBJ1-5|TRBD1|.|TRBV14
TGTGCCAGCAGCCAGTCGGGCAGGGGGCAGCCCCAGCATTTT
CASSQSGRGQPQHF
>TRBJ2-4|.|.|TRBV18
TGTGCCAGCTCACCGAGGGCCTGGGAGAACATTCAGTACTTC
CASSPRAWENIQYF
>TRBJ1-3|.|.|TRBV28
TGTGCCAGCAGTTCTCGGACAGACTTCTCTGGAAACACCATATATTTT
CASSSRTDFSGNTIYF
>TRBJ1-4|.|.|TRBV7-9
TGTGCCAGCATCCCTTTAGACAGGTCAACTAATGAAAAACTGTTTTTT
CASIPLDRSTNEKLFF
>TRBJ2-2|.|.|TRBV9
TGTGCCAGCAGCGTAGACAGGGAGCTGTTTTTT
CASSVDRELFF
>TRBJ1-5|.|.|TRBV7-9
TGTGCCAGCAGCTTAATGGGGAGGGGACAGCCCCAGCATTTT
CASSLMGRGQPQHF
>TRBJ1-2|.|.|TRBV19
TGTGCCAGTAGTATGATGGGGGCCACTAACTATGGCTACACCTTC
CASSMMGATNYGYTF
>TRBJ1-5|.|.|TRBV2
TGTGCCAGCCGAGTGACACTCCCCAATCAGCCCCAGCATTTT
CASRVTLPNQPQHF
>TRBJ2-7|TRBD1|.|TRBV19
TGTGCCAGTAGTCTTGGACAGGAAAGCTCCTACGAGCAGTACTTC
CASSLGQESSYEQYF
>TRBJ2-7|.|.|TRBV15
TGTGCCACCAGCAGAGACCGGGTCGATTCCTACGAGCAGTACTTC
CATSRDRVDSYEQYF
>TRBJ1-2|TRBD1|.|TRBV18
TGTGCCAGCTCACCTCTTCAGGGGGAGGGCTACACCTTC
CASSPLQGEGYTF
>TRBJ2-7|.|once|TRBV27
TGTGCCAGCAGCAACCTACCGACCTACGAGCAGTACTTC
CASSNLPTYEQYF
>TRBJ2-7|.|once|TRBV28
TGTGCCAGCAGCCCGAGGGCCCCCTACGAGCAGTACTTC
CASSPRAPYEQYF
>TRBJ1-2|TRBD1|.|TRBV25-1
TGTGCCAGCAGTGAATTATGGCAGGGGGCTTCGGGCTACACCTTC
CASSELWQGASGYTF
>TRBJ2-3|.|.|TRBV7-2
TGTGCCAGCAGCTTAGGGGCTGATCGCACAGATACGCAGTATTTT
CASSLGADRTDTQYF